This T cell receptor beta chain was recorded in a study of T cell repertoires in aging, cancer and after chemotherapy. This CDR3 contains 16 residues. The germline CDR1 and CDR2 sequences are MNHEY and SVGAGI. V was trimmed by 4 bases and J by 3 bases, leaving 19 bases between them. This clonotype was seen more than once but under ten times. What it recognizes is unknown. Study conclusions and caveats: Median generation probability rose over the chemotherapy interval in each cancer cohort, suggesting rebound thymic output. In cancer patients, declining TCR diversity with age involved lost richness and lost evenness.

A mixed TRB-A/B primer pool amplified rearranged TRB by multiplex touch-down PCR. MiXCR, applied by TCRdb to the multiplex PCR reads, yields one record per CDR3 protein. The sample contains 7,000 to 9,000 distinct CDR3 sequences, approximately 39% of which appear only once. Peripheral blood genomic DNA, not sorted cells or RNA, was the template. This TCR derives from a human donor with a solid tumor. The chain employs TRBV6-5 and TRBJ2-7, with D possibly matching TRBD1 (7 bases). Sample: blood. The CDR3 region is CASSSAGQIDFYEQYF. The CDR3, as DNA: TGTGCCAGCAGTTCTGCGGGACAGATCGACTTCTACGAGCAGTACTTC.